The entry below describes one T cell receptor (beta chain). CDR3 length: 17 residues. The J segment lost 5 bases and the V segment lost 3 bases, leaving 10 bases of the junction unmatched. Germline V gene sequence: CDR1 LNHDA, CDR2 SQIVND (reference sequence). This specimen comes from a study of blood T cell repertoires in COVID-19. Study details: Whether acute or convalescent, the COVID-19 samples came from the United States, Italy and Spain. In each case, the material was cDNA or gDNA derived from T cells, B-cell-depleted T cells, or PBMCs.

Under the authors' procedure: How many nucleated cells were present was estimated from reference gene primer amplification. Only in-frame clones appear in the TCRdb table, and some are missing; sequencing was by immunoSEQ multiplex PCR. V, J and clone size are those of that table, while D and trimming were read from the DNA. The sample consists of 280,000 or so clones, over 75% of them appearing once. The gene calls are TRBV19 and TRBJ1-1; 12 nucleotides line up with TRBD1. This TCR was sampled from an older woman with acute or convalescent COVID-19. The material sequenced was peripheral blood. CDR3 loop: CASSMVGTGGVRTEAFF. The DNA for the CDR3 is TGTGCCAGTAGTATGGTCGGGACAGGGGGCGTGCGGACTGAAGCTTTCTTT. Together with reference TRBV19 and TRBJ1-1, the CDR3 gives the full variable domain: DGGITQSPKYLFRKEGQNVTLSCEQNLNHDAMYWYRQDPGQGLRLIYYSQIVNDFQKGDIAEGYSVSREKKESFPLTVTSAQKNPTAFYLCASSMVGTGGVRTEAFFGQGTRLTVV.